This is a list of T cell receptor beta chains from one sample in a study of T cell repertoires in cytomegalovirus infection. TCRdb called the reads again in MiXCR, with one record for every CDR3 protein. The repertoire holds some 400,000 distinct CDR3 sequences, with roughly 20% as singletons. The source material was PBMCs. All receptors derive from a human donor in good health (CMV status not recorded). Some clones in this sample may be carry-over from other donors' samples. CDR3s include the opening cysteine and the closing phenylalanine or tryptophan. A D gene is named only where the DNA matches it firmly.

d_call cdr3_length v_call cdr3_aa
- 15 TRBV27 CATNSRTGERDEQFF
- 15 TRBV6-5 CASSYSRDSNQPQHF
- 14 TRBV15 CATSRDQGTPGYTF
- 13 TRBV27 CASRRSGNQPQHF
- 15 TRBV4-2 CASSPTSFPTGELFF
- 15 TRBV7-8 CASSLAPGGAYEQYF
TRBD1 16 TRBV7-3 CASSLEIGTGTYEQYF
TRBD2 16 TRBV7-9 CASSPTSGGRRREQFF
TRBD2 18 TRBV7-7 CASSLGTSGWGGTDTQYF
TRBD1 14 TRBV7-2 CASSPGTGEHEQYF
- 13 TRBV28 CASSPGRDYGYTF